This T cell receptor beta chain emerged from a study of OX40 agonist ivuxolimab in advanced cancers. The CDR3 is 13 residues long. Germline V gives CDR1 SGHAT, CDR2 FQNNGV. After removal of 7 bases from V and 7 bases from J, the junction contained 3 bases not matched to a gene. The method was immunoSEQ multiplex PCR; TCRdb's version includes in-frame clones alone and lacks a portion of them. The profile covers 40,000 to 50,000 clones, with approximately 86% appearing a single time and 9.5% to 13% taken by the ten largest. This clonotype was obtained from an adult with an advanced solid tumor such as melanoma, head and neck, liver or kidney cancer. The rearrangement joins TRBV11-2 to TRBJ2-1; 11 positions agree with TRBD2. The material sequenced was CD4+ or CD8+ T cells sorted from blood, taken in a trial of the OX40 agonist ivuxolimab. Here the CDR3 reads CASTRTSGNEQFF. CDR3 DNA sequence: TGTGCCAGCACTAGGACTAGCGGGAATGAGCAGTTCTTC.